This T cell receptor (beta chain) was found in a study of coeliac disease. Data came from immunoSEQ multiplex PCR; TCRdb stores just in-frame clones and leaves some out. The data show roughly 6,700 clones, about 62% seen once. The CDR3 runs to 14 residues. The ends lost 6 bases at V and 7 bases at J; junction bases unmatched: 8. Germline CDR1 and CDR2: MNHEY and SVGAGI. This clone appeared a few times. The genes are TRBV6-5 and TRBJ2-1, with 8 nucleotides matching TRBD1. The sample was lymphocytes from the gut lamina propria. This receptor was obtained from a man in his 60s with celiac disease on a gluten-free diet. The CDR3 coding sequence is TGTGCCAGCAGCTACCGGAGACAGGGGAATGAGCAGTTCTTC. Encoded protein: CASSYRRQGNEQFF.